The T cell receptor (beta chain) described here comes from a study of memory CD4+ T cells and cytomegalovirus serostatus. In the study overall: Of the healthy Belgian adults, 9 were CMV seropositive and 20 to 30 seronegative. Overall study findings and caveats: Repertoires predicted CMV serostatus with median bootstrapped AUC of around 0.96.

Comments on this clone: No antigen is known for it. The same CDR3 is also encoded by other DNA sequences in this sample.

The sort gate was single viable CD3+CD4+CD8-CD45RO+ cells for memory CD4+ T cells. The table came from immunoSEQ multiplex PCR; TCRdb's copy has only in-frame clones and leaves some out. Among about 56,000 clones, about 81% were seen once, and the ten largest hold 0.4% to 0.5%. The CDR3 runs 14 residues. The germline gives CDR1 MNHNY, CDR2 SVGAGI (reference sequence). Unmatched junction bases numbered 2, after V lost 5 bases and J lost 4 bases. Sequencing used memory CD4+ T cells from blood. V usage is TRBV6-6 and J usage is TRBJ1-6, with 7 bases matching TRBD1. This sequence originates from an adult in good health and CMV-seronegative. DNA of the CDR3: TGTGCCAGCAGTCGACAGGGTTATAATTCACCCCTCCACTTT. Protein sequence: CASSRQGYNSPLHF.